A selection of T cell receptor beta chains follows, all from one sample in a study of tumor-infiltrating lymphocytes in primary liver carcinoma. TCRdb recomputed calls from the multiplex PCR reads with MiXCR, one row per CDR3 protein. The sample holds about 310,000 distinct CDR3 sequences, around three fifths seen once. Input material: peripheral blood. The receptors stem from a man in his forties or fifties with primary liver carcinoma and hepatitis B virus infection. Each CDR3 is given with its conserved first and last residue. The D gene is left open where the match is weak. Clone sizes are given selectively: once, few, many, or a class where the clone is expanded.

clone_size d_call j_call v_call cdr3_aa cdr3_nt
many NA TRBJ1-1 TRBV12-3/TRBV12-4 CASSPKGDLLNTEAFF TGTGCCAGCAGTCCGAAGGGAGATCTACTGAACACTGAAGCTTTCTTT
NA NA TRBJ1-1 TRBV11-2 CACSYGNTEAFF TGTGCCTGCAGCTACGGGAACACTGAAGCTTTCTTT
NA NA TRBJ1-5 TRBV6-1 CVSHPRGAGVNQPQHF TGTGTCAGCCATCCTAGGGGGGCGGGGGTCAATCAGCCCCAGCATTTT
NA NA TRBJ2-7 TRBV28 CASNQTLGYYEQYF TGTGCCAGCAACCAAACACTTGGGTACTACGAGCAGTACTTC
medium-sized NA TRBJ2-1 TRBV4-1 CASSQQDIISYNEQFF TGCGCCAGCAGCCAACAGGACATTATCTCCTACAATGAGCAGTTCTTC
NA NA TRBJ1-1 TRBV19 CASSIENTGRTEAFF TGTGCCAGTAGTATTGAGAACACAGGTAGGACTGAAGCTTTCTTT
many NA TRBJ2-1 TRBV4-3 CASSQDRGSSYNEQFF TGCGCCAGCAGCCAAGATCGGGGGAGCTCCTACAATGAGCAGTTCTTC
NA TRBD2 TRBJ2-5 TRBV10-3 CAISTSGSEETQYF TGTGCCATCAGTACTAGCGGGAGCGAAGAGACCCAGTACTTC
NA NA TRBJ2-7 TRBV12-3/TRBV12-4 CASSLNGQTVGEQYF TGTGCCAGCAGTTTAAATGGGCAGACAGTGGGCGAGCAGTACTTC
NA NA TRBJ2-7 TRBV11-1 CASSFYQTTYGQYF TGTGCCAGCAGCTTTTATCAGACTACCTACGGGCAATACTTC
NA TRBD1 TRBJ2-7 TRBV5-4 CASSDPGQGSYEQYF TGTGCCAGCAGCGACCCGGGACAGGGATCCTACGAGCAGTACTTC
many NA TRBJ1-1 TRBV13 CASSARYGTEAFF TGTGCCAGCAGCGCCCGCTACGGAACTGAAGCTTTCTTT
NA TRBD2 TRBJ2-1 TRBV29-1 CSVDSGRALDEQLF TGCAGCGTTGATAGCGGGAGGGCCCTGGATGAGCAGCTCTTC
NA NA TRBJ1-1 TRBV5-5 CVSSFPDSKEAFF TGTGTCAGCAGCTTCCCGGACAGCAAGGAAGCTTTCTTT
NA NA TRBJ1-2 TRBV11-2 CASSLDERRQNYGYTF TGTGCCAGCAGCTTAGACGAGAGGAGGCAGAACTATGGCTACACCTTC
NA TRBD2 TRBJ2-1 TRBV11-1 CVSSLYRSAGGSYNEQFF TGTGTCAGTAGCTTATACCGCTCCGCGGGAGGGTCCTACAATGAGCAGTTCTTC
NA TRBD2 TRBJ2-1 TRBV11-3 CASNLIAGASYEQFF TGTGCCAGCAACTTGATAGCGGGAGCCTCCTATGAGCAGTTCTTC
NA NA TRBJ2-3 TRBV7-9 CASSLAGVITDTQYF TGTGCCAGCAGCTTAGCGGGAGTGATCACGGATACGCAGTATTTT
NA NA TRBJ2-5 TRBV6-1 CASTLGRDKVRETQYF TGTGCCAGCACCCTGGGCCGGGACAAGGTTAGGGAGACCCAGTACTTC
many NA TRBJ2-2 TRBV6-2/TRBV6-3 CASTSPGTRPGELFF TGTGCCAGCACCTCCCCCGGGACTCGGCCCGGGGAGCTGTTTTTT
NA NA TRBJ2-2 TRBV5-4 CASSSTGSSNTRELFF TGTGCCAGCAGCTCCACCGGGTCCAGTAACACCCGGGAGCTGTTTTTT
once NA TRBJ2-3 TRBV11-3 CASSIDTDRQSF TGTGCCAGCTCGATAGACACAGATAGGCAGTCTTTT
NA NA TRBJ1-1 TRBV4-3 CASSLGGPGHTNTEAFF TGCGCCAGCAGCCTGGGGGGACCGGGACATACGAACACTGAAGCTTTCTTT
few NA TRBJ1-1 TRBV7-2 CASSQYREKAFF TGTGCCAGCAGCCAATACAGGGAAAAAGCTTTCTTT
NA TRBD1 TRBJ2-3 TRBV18 CASSPETGISDTQYF TGTGCCAGCTCACCAGAGACAGGGATCTCAGATACGCAGTATTTT
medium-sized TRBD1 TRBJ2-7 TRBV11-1 CASSLRDRVNEQYF TGTGCCAGCAGCCTCCGGGACAGGGTAAACGAGCAGTACTTC
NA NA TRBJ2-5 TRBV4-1 CTSSLLLGHKAETQYF TGCACCAGCAGCCTCCTACTGGGACACAAGGCGGAGACCCAGTACTTC
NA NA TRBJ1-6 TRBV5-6 CASSLADSPLHF TGTGCCAGCAGCTTGGCTGATTCACCCCTCCACTTT
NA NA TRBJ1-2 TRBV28 CASSLPLTGFGYTF TGTGCCAGCAGTCTCCCTCTAACAGGATTTGGCTACACCTTC
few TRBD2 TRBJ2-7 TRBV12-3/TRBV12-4 CASTPPVTSLEVEQYF TGTGCCAGCACCCCCCCTGTGACTAGCTTGGAGGTCGAGCAGTACTTC
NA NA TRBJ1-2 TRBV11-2 CACSVGHFNYGYTF TGTGCCTGCAGCGTGGGACACTTTAACTATGGCTACACCTTC
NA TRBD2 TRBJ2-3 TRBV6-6 CASGPTSGGADTQYF TGTGCAAGTGGACCAACTAGCGGGGGGGCAGATACGCAGTATTTT
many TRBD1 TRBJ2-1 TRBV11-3 CASSSGQGNEQFF TGTGCCAGCAGCTCTGGACAGGGCAATGAGCAGTTCTTC
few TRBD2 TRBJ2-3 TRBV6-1 CASSTGTSGADTQYF TGTGCCAGCAGTACCGGGACTAGCGGGGCAGATACGCAGTATTTT
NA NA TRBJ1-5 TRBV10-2 CASSESGGWSNQPQHF TGCGCCAGCAGTGAATCGGGGGGCTGGAGCAATCAGCCCCAGCATTTT
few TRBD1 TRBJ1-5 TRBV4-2 CASSQEGRTGQQPQHF TGTGCCAGCAGCCAAGAGGGGAGGACAGGTCAGCAGCCCCAGCATTTT
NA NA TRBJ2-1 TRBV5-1 CASNPESTYNEQFF TGCGCCAGCAACCCCGAGAGCACGTACAATGAGCAGTTCTTC
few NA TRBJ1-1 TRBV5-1 CASSPNEYTEAFF TGTGCCAGCAGCCCCAACGAATACACTGAAGCTTTCTTT
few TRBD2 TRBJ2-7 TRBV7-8 CASGVGTSGSYEQYF TGTGCCAGCGGCGTAGGGACTAGCGGGAGCTACGAGCAGTACTTC
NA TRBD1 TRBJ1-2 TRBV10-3 CAISTDREAYGYTF TGTGCCATCAGTACTGACAGGGAAGCCTATGGCTACACCTTC
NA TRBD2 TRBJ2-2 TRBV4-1 CASSQTELAGGDTGELFF TGCGCCAGCAGCCAAACCGAACTAGCGGGAGGGGACACCGGGGAGCTGTTTTTT
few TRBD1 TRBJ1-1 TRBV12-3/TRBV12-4 CASSLRGTGDTEAFF TGTGCCAGCAGTTTGAGGGGGACAGGGGACACTGAAGCTTTCTTT
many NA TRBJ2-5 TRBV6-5 CATPGQETQYF TGTGCCACCCCGGGGCAAGAGACCCAGTACTTC